These T cell receptor beta chains were read from a single sample in a study of beta chain features in type 1 diabetes. The data were produced by immunoSEQ multiplex PCR, yet TCRdb's version contains in-frame clones alone and is incomplete. The table shows over 650,000 clones, with more than 12% occurring only once. Material: naive CD4+ T cells from blood. The source of these receptors is a man aged 18 to 35 with type 1 diabetes. Each CDR3 is given with its conserved first and last residue. Each record gives: D gene, clone size, J gene, V gene, CDR3 protein, CDR3 DNA. The D gene is left open where the match is weak. Expanded clones are given a class, and other clones once, few, many or no size at all.

D: TRBD1
size: NA
J: TRBJ1-1
V: TRBV7-9
CDR3: CASSRTGNTEAFF
DNA: TGTGCCAGCAGCCGGACAGGGAACACTGAAGCTTTCTTT

D: TRBD1
size: few
J: TRBJ2-7
V: TRBV7-2
CDR3: CASSLTGAYEQYF
DNA: TGTGCCAGCAGCTTAACAGGGGCGTACGAGCAGTACTTC

D: NA
size: NA
J: TRBJ2-1
V: TRBV11-2
CDR3: CASSSAILLNSRQFF
DNA: TGTGCCAGCAGTTCCGCGATCTTACTTAATTCTCGGCAGTTCTTC

D: NA
size: NA
J: TRBJ2-3
V: TRBV7-2
CDR3: CASSRYRDQDTQYF
DNA: TGTGCCAGCAGCCGATACAGGGATCAAGATACGCAGTATTTT

D: NA
size: NA
J: TRBJ2-7
V: TRBV6-5
CDR3: CASSYSLQGGAGEQYF
DNA: TGTGCCAGCAGTTACTCCTTGCAGGGGGGTGCCGGGGAGCAGTACTTC

D: NA
size: NA
J: TRBJ2-2
V: TRBV5-1
CDR3: CASSLEVSTGELFF
DNA: TGCGCCAGCAGCTTGGAAGTGAGCACCGGGGAGCTGTTTTTT

D: TRBD1
size: few
J: TRBJ2-1
V: TRBV7-8
CDR3: CASSFNRGNEQFF
DNA: TGTGCCAGCAGCTTTAACAGGGGCAATGAGCAGTTCTTC

D: TRBD1
size: few
J: TRBJ1-6
V: TRBV7-3
CDR3: CASSSQGAGSPLHF
DNA: TGTGCCAGCAGCTCGCAGGGGGCTGGTTCACCCCTCCACTTT

D: NA
size: NA
J: TRBJ1-2
V: TRBV7-9
CDR3: CASSLANAYGYTF
DNA: TGTGCCAGCAGCTTAGCGAACGCTTATGGCTACACCTTC

D: NA
size: few
J: TRBJ2-3
V: TRBV5-4
CDR3: CASSSGQFRDTDTQYF
DNA: TGTGCCAGCAGCTCAGGACAGTTTCGGGACACAGATACGCAGTATTTT

D: NA
size: few
J: TRBJ2-3
V: TRBV29-1
CDR3: CSVGFGVVADTQYF
DNA: TGCAGCGTTGGTTTTGGGGTGGTTGCAGATACGCAGTATTTT

D: TRBD2
size: few
J: TRBJ2-3
V: TRBV29-1
CDR3: CSVVRTSGTDTQYF
DNA: TGCAGCGTTGTAAGGACTAGCGGTACAGATACGCAGTATTTT

D: NA
size: few
J: TRBJ2-2
V: TRBV5-1
CDR3: CASSLVKTGGTGELFF
DNA: TGCGCCAGCAGCTTGGTAAAGACAGGAGGGACCGGGGAGCTGTTTTTT

D: NA
size: NA
J: TRBJ2-5
V: TRBV7-2
CDR3: CASSLAGSGQETQYF
DNA: TGTGCCAGCAGCTTAGCAGGGTCGGGGCAAGAGACCCAGTACTTC

D: NA
size: few
J: TRBJ1-5
V: TRBV25-1
CDR3: CASSSPGHSQGQPQHF
DNA: TGTGCCAGCAGCAGCCCGGGACACTCGCAAGGGCAGCCCCAGCATTTT

D: NA
size: NA
J: TRBJ2-1
V: TRBV4-2
CDR3: CASSQDGIGTYNEQFF
DNA: TGTGCCAGCAGCCAAGATGGGATAGGGACCTACAATGAGCAGTTCTTC

D: NA
size: NA
J: TRBJ1-1
V: TRBV5-4
CDR3: CASSFQGTEAFF
DNA: TGTGCCAGCAGCTTTCAGGGTACTGAAGCTTTCTTT

D: NA
size: NA
J: TRBJ1-2
V: TRBV28
CDR3: CASVMNGGYTF
DNA: TGTGCCAGCGTCATGAACGGGGGCTACACCTTC

D: NA
size: few
J: TRBJ2-1
V: TRBV5-1
CDR3: CASSSTRLGQFF
DNA: TGCGCCAGCAGCTCGACTAGGTTGGGGCAGTTCTTC

D: NA
size: NA
J: TRBJ2-7
V: TRBV15
CDR3: CATSRKDGYEQYF
DNA: TGTGCCACCAGCAGAAAGGACGGTTACGAGCAGTACTTC

D: NA
size: NA
J: TRBJ1-2
V: TRBV30
CDR3: CAWSLGGPNYGYTF
DNA: TGTGCCTGGTCCTTAGGGGGACCTAACTATGGCTACACCTTC

D: NA
size: NA
J: TRBJ2-7
V: TRBV14
CDR3: CASSQPGTGQNSYEQYF
DNA: TGTGCCAGCAGCCAACCGGGCACAGGGCAAAACTCCTACGAGCAGTACTTC

D: TRBD2
size: few
J: TRBJ2-7
V: TRBV5-1
CDR3: CASSVGLVRYEQYF
DNA: TGCGCCAGCAGCGTTGGACTAGTACGCTACGAGCAGTACTTC

D: TRBD2
size: NA
J: TRBJ2-1
V: TRBV2
CDR3: CASSFLAGAPNEQFF
DNA: TGTGCCAGCAGTTTTCTAGCGGGAGCCCCCAATGAGCAGTTCTTC

D: TRBD2
size: few
J: TRBJ2-7
V: TRBV30
CDR3: CAWQLAGGAYEQYF
DNA: TGTGCCTGGCAACTAGCGGGAGGCGCCTACGAGCAGTACTTC

D: TRBD2
size: few
J: TRBJ2-3
V: TRBV6-5
CDR3: CASSYSLAGGGTQYF
DNA: TGTGCCAGCAGTTACTCTCTAGCGGGGGGAGGTACGCAGTATTTT

D: TRBD1
size: few
J: TRBJ2-1
V: TRBV9
CDR3: CASSAGQLSYNEQFF
DNA: TGTGCCAGCAGCGCGGGACAGCTCTCCTACAATGAGCAGTTCTTC

D: TRBD2
size: NA
J: TRBJ2-7
V: TRBV4-2
CDR3: CASSQEIGTSGSRAYEQYF
DNA: TGTGCCAGCAGCCAAGAGATCGGGACTAGCGGGAGTAGGGCCTACGAGCAGTACTTC

D: NA
size: NA
J: TRBJ2-7
V: TRBV7-2
CDR3: CASSAGASPVEQYF
DNA: TGTGCCAGCAGCGCGGGGGCTTCCCCGGTCGAGCAGTACTTC

D: NA
size: few
J: TRBJ1-5
V: TRBV2
CDR3: CASSPEQGNQPQHF
DNA: TGTGCCAGCAGTCCCGAACAGGGAAATCAGCCCCAGCATTTT

D: NA
size: few
J: TRBJ2-1
V: TRBV7-7
CDR3: CASSSYPGTNTYNEQFF
DNA: TGTGCTAGCAGCTCCTACCCCGGGACCAATACCTACAATGAGCAGTTCTTC

D: NA
size: few
J: TRBJ2-3
V: TRBV4-2
CDR3: CASSQVSARDTQYF
DNA: TGTGCCAGCAGCCAAGTTTCAGCGCGAGATACGCAGTATTTT

D: TRBD2
size: NA
J: TRBJ2-3
V: TRBV30
CDR3: CAWSRGLAGKVESTDTQYF
DNA: TGTGCCTGGAGTAGGGGACTAGCGGGAAAGGTGGAGAGCACAGATACGCAGTATTTT

D: TRBD1
size: few
J: TRBJ1-3
V: TRBV29-1
CDR3: CSVVQGIGNTIYF
DNA: TGCAGCGTTGTACAGGGGATTGGAAACACCATATATTTT

D: TRBD2
size: NA
J: TRBJ2-1
V: TRBV25-1
CDR3: CASSDLASGAYNEQFF
DNA: TGTGCCAGCAGTGACCTGGCTAGCGGAGCCTACAATGAGCAGTTCTTC

D: NA
size: NA
J: TRBJ2-1
V: TRBV7-8
CDR3: CASSLLAGPTYNEQFF
DNA: TGTGCCAGCAGCCTCCTGGCGGGACCGACGTACAATGAGCAGTTCTTC

D: NA
size: few
J: TRBJ2-7
V: TRBV7-2
CDR3: CASSEQGGPYEQYF
DNA: TGTGCCAGCAGCGAACAGGGGGGGCCCTACGAGCAGTACTTC

D: TRBD2
size: NA
J: TRBJ2-5
V: TRBV29-1
CDR3: CSVVGGWLETQYF
DNA: TGCAGCGTTGTGGGGGGGTGGCTGGAGACCCAGTACTTC

D: NA
size: NA
J: TRBJ2-6
V: TRBV5-1
CDR3: CASSLTDSGANVLTF
DNA: TGCGCCAGCAGCTTGACGGACTCTGGGGCCAACGTCCTGACTTTC

D: NA
size: few
J: TRBJ1-2
V: TRBV30
CDR3: CAWSLPGYGYTF
DNA: TGTGCCTGGAGTCTACCGGGATATGGCTACACCTTC

D: NA
size: few
J: TRBJ2-7
V: TRBV6-5
CDR3: CASTNNRVPYEQYF
DNA: TGTGCCAGCACCAATAACAGGGTGCCCTACGAGCAGTACTTC

D: NA
size: NA
J: TRBJ2-3
V: TRBV10-3
CDR3: CAISDRSTDTQYF
DNA: TGTGCCATCAGTGACAGGAGCACAGATACGCAGTATTTT

D: TRBD1
size: NA
J: TRBJ1-1
V: TRBV29-1
CDR3: CSVAGQLNTEAFF
DNA: TGCAGCGTTGCGGGACAGCTCAACACTGAAGCTTTCTTT

D: TRBD2
size: few
J: TRBJ2-3
V: TRBV7-9
CDR3: CASSPIGGRSTDTQYF
DNA: TGTGCCAGCAGCCCCATCGGCGGGAGGAGCACAGATACGCAGTATTTT

D: NA
size: NA
J: TRBJ2-1
V: TRBV18
CDR3: CASSPSHSPSYNEQFF
DNA: TGTGCCAGCTCACCCTCGCACTCCCCTTCCTACAATGAGCAGTTCTTC

D: TRBD2
size: NA
J: TRBJ2-1
V: TRBV7-2
CDR3: CASSLGGGLYNEQFF
DNA: TGTGCCAGCAGCTTGGGCGGGGGGCTCTACAATGAGCAGTTCTTC

D: NA
size: NA
J: TRBJ2-7
V: TRBV6-6
CDR3: CASGPTTRSSEQYF
DNA: TGTGCCAGCGGCCCGACTACCCGCTCCTCCGAGCAGTACTTC

D: NA
size: NA
J: TRBJ1-1
V: TRBV30
CDR3: CAWTGTAQVF
DNA: TGTGCCTGGACCGGGACCGCGCAGGTCTTT

D: NA
size: NA
J: TRBJ1-6
V: TRBV30
CDR3: CAWRGVYNSPLHF
DNA: TGTGCCTGGAGGGGGGTTTATAATTCACCCCTCCACTTT

D: NA
size: NA
J: TRBJ2-3
V: TRBV28
CDR3: CASSSQGRDTQYF
DNA: TGTGCCAGCAGTTCTCAGGGTAGAGATACGCAGTATTTT

D: NA
size: few
J: TRBJ2-7
V: TRBV10-3
CDR3: CAISGGAGDEQYF
DNA: TGTGCCATCAGTGGGGGGGCTGGCGACGAGCAGTACTTC

D: NA
size: few
J: TRBJ2-6
V: TRBV25-1
CDR3: CASSSGGTGANVLTF
DNA: TGTGCCAGCAGTAGTGGGGGTACTGGGGCCAACGTCCTGACTTTC

D: NA
size: NA
J: TRBJ2-2
V: TRBV4-2
CDR3: CASSLGGTGELFF
DNA: TGTGCCAGCAGCCTCGGCGGGACCGGGGAGCTGTTTTTT

D: NA
size: once
J: TRBJ1-1
V: TRBV5-1
CDR3: CASSSGTLNTEAFF
DNA: TGCGCCAGCAGTTCCGGGACTTTAAACACTGAAGCTTTCTTT

D: NA
size: few
J: TRBJ2-3
V: TRBV18
CDR3: CASSLGPRNTDTQYF
DNA: TGTGCCAGCTCACTCGGACCGAGGAACACAGATACGCAGTATTTT

D: TRBD1
size: few
J: TRBJ2-2
V: TRBV19
CDR3: CASSSRQGMSGELFF
DNA: TGTGCCAGTAGTTCCAGACAGGGGATGTCCGGGGAGCTGTTTTTT

D: NA
size: NA
J: TRBJ2-5
V: TRBV9
CDR3: CASSVGRGILGGETQYF
DNA: TGTGCCAGCAGCGTAGGTAGGGGCATATTAGGCGGGGAGACCCAGTACTTC

D: TRBD1
size: NA
J: TRBJ2-5
V: TRBV7-2
CDR3: CASSRDRGTETQYF
DNA: TGTGCCAGCAGCCGGGACAGGGGGACAGAGACCCAGTACTTC

D: NA
size: few
J: TRBJ1-1
V: TRBV29-1
CDR3: CSVAGRMNTEAFF
DNA: TGCAGCGTTGCAGGCCGGATGAACACTGAAGCTTTCTTT

D: NA
size: NA
J: TRBJ2-7
V: TRBV9
CDR3: CASSVGAGGFYEQYF
DNA: TGTGCCAGCAGCGTAGGGGCAGGCGGCTTCTACGAGCAGTACTTC